This TCR beta chain was found in a study of blood T cell repertoires in COVID-19. At the level of the study: PBMCs, B-cell-depleted T cells, or T cells were the source of the cDNA or gDNA that made up the material.

Original data processing: By means of reference gene primer amplification, nucleated cell counts were estimated. The method was immunoSEQ multiplex PCR; TCRdb's version includes in-frame clones alone and lacks a portion of them. For V, J and clone size, that table is used; D and trimming come from the DNA. The sample contains 40,000 to 50,000 clones, 85% to 90% of which appear only once. Trimming left V 0 bases short and J 5 bases short, with 11 bases between. Looked up from germline, CDR1 is SGHVS and CDR2 is FQNEAQ. This CDR3 contains 15 residues. This sequence originates from a human donor in a cohort sampled during active COVID-19. Input material: peripheral blood. This chain connects TRBV7-8 to TRBJ2-1; TRBD2 is a possible D gene (6 bases). The chain's CDR3 is CASSLARAGNNEQFF. As DNA, the CDR3 is TGTGCCAGCAGCTTAGCGAGAGCGGGTAACAATGAGCAGTTCTTC.